This T cell receptor beta chain was profiled in a study of identical twins. General study findings and limits: Insertions were reduced in abundant cord blood beta clonotypes but not in memory repertoires. Alpha sequences out of frame and shared by twins had excess low generation probability. Zero-insertion findings could be partly confounded by invariant cells (MAIT and iNKT cells).

Comments on this clonotype: Its target is unknown.

MiXCR was run by TCRdb on the 5' RACE reads, yielding one entry per CDR3 protein. In the table there are about 530,000 distinct CDR3 sequences, approximately 20% of which are singletons. The CDR3 consists of 16 residues. Germline V gene sequence: CDR1 SGHNT, CDR2 YYREEE (reference sequence). V was clipped by 0 bases and J by 6 bases, with 15 bases between them. These data were also reused for a study on yellow fever vaccine responses in identical twins. According to that study: The authors reported partly convergent, partly personalized vaccine responses in identical twins.

V gene TRBV5-4 combines with J gene TRBJ2-2; D is unclear. The clonotype was recovered from a young woman in good health. The sequencing input was CD4+ T cells sorted from blood. The CDR3 DNA follows: TGTGCCAGCAGCTTGGAGTTAGGGTACGGATCCGGGGAGCTGTTTTTT. This sequence encodes CASSLELGYGSGELFF.